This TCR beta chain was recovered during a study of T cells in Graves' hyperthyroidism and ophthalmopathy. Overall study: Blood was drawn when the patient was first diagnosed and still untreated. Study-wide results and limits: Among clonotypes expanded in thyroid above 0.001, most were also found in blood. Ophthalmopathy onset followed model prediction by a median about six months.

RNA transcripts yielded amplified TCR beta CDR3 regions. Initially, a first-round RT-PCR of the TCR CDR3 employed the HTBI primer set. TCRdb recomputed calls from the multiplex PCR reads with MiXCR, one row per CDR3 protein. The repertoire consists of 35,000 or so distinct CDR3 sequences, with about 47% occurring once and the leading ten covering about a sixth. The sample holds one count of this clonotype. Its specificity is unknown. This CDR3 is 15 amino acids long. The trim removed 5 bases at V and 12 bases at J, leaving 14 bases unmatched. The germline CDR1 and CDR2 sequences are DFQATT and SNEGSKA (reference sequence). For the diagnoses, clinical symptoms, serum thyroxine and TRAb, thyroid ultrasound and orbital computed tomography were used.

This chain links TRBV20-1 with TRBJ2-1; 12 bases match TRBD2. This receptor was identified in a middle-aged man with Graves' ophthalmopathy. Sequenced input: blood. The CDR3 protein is CSAPRTSGVLFVQFF. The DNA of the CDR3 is TGCAGTGCTCCTCGGACTAGCGGGGTCCTATTCGTGCAGTTCTTC.